Below are 19 T cell receptor beta chains sequenced from a single sample in a study of T-cell reconstitution after alpha-beta-depleted transplantation in children. Unique molecular identifiers were incorporated when the TCRbeta library was constructed. Using its own MiXCR run on the PCR reads, TCRdb lists one record per CDR3 protein. Among some 390,000 distinct CDR3 sequences, around 21% were seen once, and the ten largest hold 3% to 4%. The sample here was PBMCs from the stem cell graft donor, taken from the stem cell graft. The receptors come from a human donor who donated a stem cell graft to a child with acute myeloid leukemia.

The chain joins TRBV9 to TRBJ1-2; D remains ambiguous. V lost 4 bases and J lost 5, with 21 bases in between. This CDR3 is built from 16 residues. From germline, CDR1 is SGDLS and CDR2 YYNGEE. CDR3: CASSPVGSVGAYGYTF. CDR3 nucleotides: TGTGCCAGCAGCCCGGTTGGCAGCGTGGGAGCATATGGCTACACCTTC.

This clonotype has ten or more counts. This rearrangement joins TRBV13 to TRBJ2-7; the match to TRBD2 covers 9 bases. The V segment lost 5 bases and the J segment 3 bases; nucleotides outside the gene matches: 5. Germline CDR1 PRHDT, CDR2 FYEKMQ (reference sequence). The CDR3 has 14 residues. CDR3 loop: CASSTGTSIYEQYF. The DNA for the CDR3 is TGTGCCAGCAGCACAGGGACTAGCATCTACGAGCAGTACTTC.

This clonotype appeared a few times. The chain uses TRBV7-9 and TRBJ2-1, with TRBD1 identical over 8 bases. The CDR3 is 15 residues long. The junction had 8 bases not matched to a gene; V was cut back by 1 base and J by 9 bases. The germline gives CDR1 SEHNR, CDR2 FQNEAQ (reference sequence). This CDR3 reads CASSLEVDRDGEQFF. The CDR3 region has the DNA TGTGCCAGCAGCTTAGAAGTGGACAGGGATGGTGAGCAGTTCTTC.

The table lists this clonotype with many counts. The V call is TRBV7-2, the J call TRBJ2-2; D unclear. This CDR3 region has 12 residues. V was trimmed by 2 bases and J by 6 bases, leaving 4 bases between them. Looked up from germline, CDR1 is SGHTA and CDR2 is FQGNSA. The CDR3 is CASSLTSGELFF. The CDR3 DNA sequence: TGTGCCAGCAGCTTAACTTCCGGGGAGCTGTTTTTT.

Many counts were recorded for this clonotype. The chain couples TRBV20-1 to TRBJ2-5; 9 positions match TRBD1. Germline V gives CDR1 DFQATT, CDR2 SNEGSKA (reference sequence). J lost 3 bases, V lost 6 bases, and 11 bases had no gene match. CDR3 length: 15 residues. This chain's CDR3 is CSAPSRDRVEETQYF. The CDR3 coding sequence is TGCAGTGCGCCGAGCCGGGACAGGGTAGAAGAGACCCAGTACTTC.

This clonotype appeared many times. The CDR3 reads CSASRDIDNEQFF. CDR3 DNA: TGCAGTGCTAGTAGGGACATAGACAATGAGCAGTTCTTC. This chain joins TRBV20-1 and TRBJ2-1; TRBD1 might be the D (6 bases). CDR1 DFQATT and CDR2 SNEGSKA come from the germline V gene (reference sequence). Trimming removed 3 bases at V and 5 bases at J, with 11 bases between. This CDR3 region has 13 residues.

The V gene is TRBV12-3 or TRBV12-4, the J gene TRBJ2-3; D gene ambiguous. This CDR3 is built from 13 residues. V was shortened by 6 bases and J by 1 base, with 8 bases between the two germline ends. The CDR3 here is CASRSTRTDTQYF. CDR3 sequence (DNA): TGTGCCAGCAGAAGTACCCGCACAGATACGCAGTATTTT.

This clonotype has at least ten counts. V and J are TRBV12-3 or TRBV12-4 and TRBJ1-3; D is unclear. This CDR3 comprises 13 residues. Trimming cost V 8 bases and J 0 bases, with 8 bases left between them. The DNA of the CDR3 is TGTGCCAGCTCGCAGACCTCTGGAAACACCATATATTTT. It is translated as CASSQTSGNTIYF.

There are many counts of this clonotype. This chain joins TRBV28 and TRBJ2-7; either TRBD1 or TRBD2 may fit D (5 bases each). V lost 5 bases to trimming and J lost 2 bases, with 16 bases between them. Per germline, CDR1 MDHEN and CDR2 SYDVKM. The CDR3 has 15 residues. In DNA form, the CDR3 reads TGTGCCAGCAGTCAAAAGAGGGGTCGGACCTACGAGCAGTACTTC. This translates into CASSQKRGRTYEQYF.

This clonotype was found many times. The chain carries TRBV20-1 and TRBJ1-1, with 7 bases lining up with TRBD1. J gave up 0 bases and V 3 bases, and 13 bases lay outside the gene matches. Germline assignment: CDR1 DFQATT and CDR2 SNEGSKA (reference sequence). The CDR3 runs to 17 residues. The CDR3 protein is CSASLLRRGQVNTEAFF. The CDR3 DNA follows: TGCAGTGCTAGTCTACTGCGGAGGGGGCAGGTGAACACTGAAGCTTTCTTT.

This clonotype showed up just a few times. The V gene is TRBV9, the J gene TRBJ1-4; D might be TRBD1 (6 bases). In germline, CDR1 is SGDLS, CDR2 YYNGEE. Trimming took off 4 bases at V and 4 bases at J, with 17 bases between the two ends. The CDR3 covers 16 residues. CDR3 nucleotides: TGTGCCAGCAGCCCCGGGACACCGAGGGGTAATGAAAAACTGTTTTTT. It yields the protein CASSPGTPRGNEKLFF.

This clonotype was counted only a few times. This chain links TRBV30 with TRBJ2-3; the D gene is possibly TRBD1 (6 bases). This CDR3 is built from 15 residues. Germline V gene sequence: CDR1 GTSNPN, CDR2 SVGIG (reference sequence). The V and J ends lost 2 bases and 2 bases respectively, with 14 bases between them. CDR3 nucleotides: TGTGCCTGGAGTTGGCGGCAGGGGTTCACAGATACGCAGTATTTT. Translated: CAWSWRQGFTDTQYF.

The CDR3 protein is CASSYTGNDGYTF. As DNA, the CDR3 is TGTGCCAGCAGTTATACCGGGAACGATGGCTACACCTTC. V is TRBV6-5 and J is TRBJ1-2; unclear D gene. V was clipped by 3 bases and J by 6 bases, with 11 bases between them. From germline, CDR1 is MNHEY and CDR2 SVGAGI. The length of the CDR3 is 13 residues.

V gene TRBV3-1 combines with J gene TRBJ2-5; tentatively, D is TRBD2 (5 bases). The CDR3 sequence is 14 residues long. Trimming took 0 bases from V and 2 from J, leaving 7 bases between them. Germline CDR1 reads LGHDT; CDR2 reads YNNKEL (reference sequence). The CDR3 sequence: CASSQDSDQETQYF. The CDR3 region has the DNA TGTGCCAGCAGCCAAGATAGCGATCAAGAGACCCAGTACTTC.

This clonotype was found a few times. The rearrangement links TRBV29-1 to TRBJ2-1; possible D gene TRBD1, 6 bases. There are 14 residues in the CDR3. From germline, CDR1 is SQVTM and CDR2 ANQGSEA. Trimming cost V 0 bases and J 9 bases, with 15 bases left between them. CDR3 residues: CSVEDSQGRGEQFF. CDR3 DNA: TGCAGCGTTGAAGATTCACAGGGACGGGGTGAGCAGTTCTTC.

This clonotype occurred a few times. The chain has TRBV21-1 and TRBJ2-1; TRBD2 is the table's D call and was not checked against the DNA. TRBV21-1 is shown as a pseudogene. The CDR3 has 18 amino acids. The CDR3 DNA reads TGTGCCAGCAGCAAAACCGAGCGGAGCAGACTCTCCTACAATGAGCAGTTCTTC. Protein: CASSKTERSRLSYNEQFF.

The V and J genes are TRBV5-1 and TRBJ2-3; D possibly uses TRBD1 or TRBD2 (5 bases each). Trimming shortened V by 0 bases and J by 1 base, and 9 bases separated the two germline ends. This CDR3 comprises 15 residues. Germline V gene sequence: CDR1 SGHRS, CDR2 YFSETQ. The CDR3 reads CASSLEGTRTDTQYF. The CDR3 DNA reads TGCGCCAGCAGCTTGGAAGGGACCCGCACAGATACGCAGTATTTT.

V is TRBV3-1 and J is TRBJ2-7; D might be TRBD1 or TRBD2, each matching 5 bases. The CDR3 totals 14 residues. Looked up from germline, CDR1 is LGHDT and CDR2 is YNNKEL (reference sequence). Between the trimmed V and J ends, which lost 4 bases and 0 bases, there was a span of 10 bases. The chain's CDR3 is CASSPSGTSYEQYF. The CDR3 nucleotides read TGTGCCAGCAGCCCCTCAGGGACCTCCTACGAGCAGTACTTC.

This clonotype was seen more than once but under ten times. The chain joins TRBV28 to TRBJ2-3; 10 bases match TRBD1. CDR3 size: 17 residues. CDR1 is MDHEN and CDR2 is SYDVKM in the germline V gene. V was clipped by 0 bases and J by 3 bases; unmatched bases: 6. The CDR3 DNA reads TGTGCCAGCAGTTTATGGTACGACAGGGGGCGGACAGATACGCAGTATTTT. Its protein product is CASSLWYDRGRTDTQYF.